This TCR beta chain is drawn from a study of ipilimumab plus nivolumab after autologous stem cell transplantation listed by TCRdb under 2021. For the wider study: Trial patients received a median of roughly 5 ipilimumab doses and about 8 nivolumab doses. Patients in the trial were undergoing autologous transplant and had high-risk diffuse large B cell lymphoma, mature T cell lymphoma, or multiple myeloma. Patients in the myeloma cohort were either high-risk and transplant-naive or had relapsed within 3 years of a first autologous transplant. The intent-to-treat population of the trial was made up of a few dozen patients.

Ipilimumab was given at 1 mg/kg intravenously on day 1 of selected weeks, and checkpoint therapy started 14 to 28 days after autologous transplant. Nivolumab was given at 3 mg/kg intravenously on day 1 of weeks 1, 4, 7, 10, and every two weeks through week 26. Combined checkpoint inhibition with ipilimumab and nivolumab as consolidation after autologous stem cell transplantation was tested in a Phase Ib clinical trial. Comment on this clone: Its antigen has not been determined. No much larger clone exists at a distance of one base, and base qualities are not known.

Library construction relied on the immunoSEQ multiplex PCR assay. TCRdb retrieved this table from immuneACCESS and kept in-frame rearrangements only. Not all clones are present; in checked studies, unresolved V genes account for under half, and no reason is known for the remainder. The table for this sample lists about 5,000 clones; 76% of them were counted only once. The top ten clonotypes cover 16% of the sample. What the study reported, not specific to this receptor: Per the authors, a biologic rationale for further study of the post-transplant checkpoint inhibition approach was offered by T cell receptor repertoire, regulatory T cell phenotype and gut microbiota profiles. Combined checkpoint inhibition appeared tolerable as post-transplant consolidation, according to the authors' conclusion.

Germline trimming amounts to 2 bases on V and 6 bases on J, with 7 as the count of junction bases outside the gene matches. The CDR3 has 15 amino acids, counting the end cysteine and phenylalanine. The CDR3 DNA has 45 bases and is translated from base 1. CDR1 and CDR2 (KGHSH, LQKENI) derive from the germline V gene. The sample consisted of PBMCs, taken in a trial of ipilimumab plus nivolumab as post-transplant consolidation. The sequence was collected from a male donor with multiple myeloma. The chain uses TRBV18 and TRBJ2-1; the central 7 bases match TRBD2. The DNA sequence is as follows: TGTGCCAGCTCACCAGGGGAGGGTTACAGCAATGAGCAGTTCTTC. This sequence encodes CASSPGEGYSNEQFF.